This passage covers 16 T cell receptor beta chains from one sample sequenced in a study of cytotoxic CD8 clonotypes in ibrutinib-treated CLL. Only in-frame clones appear in the TCRdb table, and some are missing; sequencing was by immunoSEQ multiplex PCR. The sample has 140,000 to 150,000 clones; roughly three quarters are singletons. This sample comprised PBMCs, obtained after 24 months of ibrutinib treatment. These receptor sequences come from a human donor with chronic lymphocytic leukemia.

This rearrangement joins TRBV19 to TRBJ1-5; D gene ambiguous. The CDR3 covers 15 residues. The germline V gene encodes CDR1 LNHDA and CDR2 SQIVND (reference sequence). Trimming cost V 0 bases and J 5 bases, with 11 bases left between them. The CDR3 DNA reads TGTGCCAGTAGTATAGATGGGTCCAGTTATCAGCCCCAGCATTTT. Translated: CASSIDGSSYQPQHF.

This clone has just a few counts. The V call is TRBV2, the J call TRBJ2-1; either TRBD1 or TRBD2 may supply D (5 bases each). This CDR3 contains 15 residues. Trimming shortened V by 4 bases and J by 2 bases, and 12 bases separated the two germline ends. The V gene's germline CDR1 is SNHLY and CDR2 FYNNEI. CDR3 loop: CASSVGTPAYNEQFF. In nucleotides, the CDR3 is TGTGCCAGCAGTGTGGGGACCCCCGCCTACAATGAGCAGTTCTTC.

The chain employs TRBV11-3 and TRBJ2-1; 8 bases fit TRBD2. Germline lookup yields CDR1 SGHNT and CDR2 YENEEA. Trimming at V came to 5 bases and at J to 0 bases, leaving 6 bases not matched to a gene. This CDR3 is built from 16 residues. The CDR3 protein is CASSVAGTSSYNEQFF. The CDR3 bases are TGTGCCAGCAGCGTAGCGGGGACCAGCTCCTACAATGAGCAGTTCTTC.

The chain uses TRBV7-9 and TRBJ1-1; D may be TRBD1 (5 bases). Trimming took off 8 bases at V and 5 bases at J, with 9 bases between the two ends. Germline assignment: CDR1 SEHNR and CDR2 FQNEAQ (reference sequence). The CDR3 length is 11 residues. The CDR3 region has the DNA TGTGCCAGCCAAAGGGGTACTGAAGCTTTCTTT. It codes for CASQRGTEAFF.

The V gene is TRBV6-5, the J gene TRBJ1-2; a possible D gene is TRBD1 (5 bases). Germline loops: CDR1 MNHEY, CDR2 SVGAGI. V was trimmed by 6 bases and J by 6 bases, leaving 20 bases between them. This CDR3 spans 15 amino acids. CDR3 sequence reads: CASSRGASEADGYTF. CDR3 bases: TGTGCCAGCAGCCGAGGGGCGTCGGAAGCAGATGGCTACACCTTC.

This clone was found many times. The V and J genes are TRBV7-2 and TRBJ2-3; D is ambiguous. The CDR3 extends over 13 amino acids. Germline V lookup: CDR1 SGHTA, CDR2 FQGNSA. V lost 1 base, J lost 2 bases, and 4 bases lay in between. CDR3 region: CASSLGATDTQYF. For the CDR3, the DNA is TGTGCCAGCAGCTTAGGGGCCACAGATACGCAGTATTTT.

This clone appeared once. This chain connects TRBV6-1 to TRBJ2-3; 8 bases agree with TRBD1. Germline CDR1 MNHNS, CDR2 SASEGT. J gave up 5 bases and V 3 bases, and 13 bases lay outside the gene matches. This CDR3 comprises 17 residues. The CDR3 DNA sequence: TGTGCCAGCAGTGAGACCCCGACAGGGGAGTTAGGAGATACGCAGTATTTT. Its translation: CASSETPTGELGDTQYF.

In this sample, this clone turned up a few times. V is TRBV6-6 and J is TRBJ2-7; 9 bases match TRBD1. The CDR3 runs 14 residues. CDR1 MNHNY and CDR2 SVGAGI come from the germline V gene (reference sequence). With 5 bases clipped from V and 4 bases from J, the junction kept 6 bases outside the gene matches. The CDR3 sequence is CASSPQTGGYEQYF. CDR3 DNA: TGTGCCAGCAGTCCGCAGACAGGGGGATACGAGCAGTACTTC.

This chain connects TRBV5-1 to TRBJ2-5; D possibly uses TRBD1 or TRBD2 (6 bases each). CDR1 SGHRS and CDR2 YFSETQ come from the germline V gene. This CDR3 is 15 amino acids long. V lost 0 bases to trimming and J lost 5 bases, with 14 bases between them. The CDR3 nucleotides read TGCGCCAGCAGCTTGGAGGACGGGGGCAGGGAGACCCAGTACTTC. Its translation is CASSLEDGGRETQYF.

This chain uses TRBV7-3 with TRBJ1-1; D is undetermined. The germline V gene has CDR1 SGHTA and CDR2 FQGTGA. The CDR3 contains 14 residues. The ends were cut back, 0 bases at V and 7 bases at J, with 12 bases in the middle. The CDR3 protein is CASSLTSGSSEAFF. The CDR3 region has the DNA TGTGCCAGCAGCTTAACCTCGGGCAGCAGTGAAGCTTTCTTT. The entire variable domain, with the rest obtained from reference TRBV7-3 and TRBJ1-1, is as follows: GAGVSQTPSNKVTEKGKYVELRCDPISGHTALYWYRQSLGQGPEFLIYFQGTGAADDSGLPNDRFFAVRPEGSVSTLKIQRTERGDSAVYLCASSLTSGSSEAFFGQGTRLTVV.

This clone was observed a handful of times. The V call is TRBV7-9, the J call TRBJ1-6; no reliable D call. Germline V lookup: CDR1 SEHNR, CDR2 FQNEAQ (reference sequence). V was cut by 5 bases and J by 9 bases, with 11 bases left in between. This CDR3 comprises 13 residues. The CDR3, as DNA: TGTGCCAGCAGCCCTCGGGCCCTTTCACCCCTCCACTTT. As protein: CASSPRALSPLHF. The whole variable domain, filled in from reference TRBV7-9 and TRBJ1-6, reads DTGVSQNPRHKITKRGQNVTFRCDPISEHNRLYWYRQTLGQGPEFLTYFQNEAQLEKSRLLSDRFSAERPKGSFSTLEIQRTEQGDSAMYLCASSPRALSPLHFGNGTRLTVT.

The chain recombines TRBV9 with TRBJ1-5, with 7 bases fitting TRBD1. The CDR3 runs to 14 residues. V was clipped by 3 bases and J by 3 bases; unmatched bases: 3. Germline V lookup: CDR1 SGDLS, CDR2 YYNGEE. The CDR3 nucleotides read TGTGCCAGCAGCGCTACAGGGGCCAATCAGCCCCAGCATTTT. Translated: CASSATGANQPQHF.

V gene TRBV9 combines with J gene TRBJ2-5, with no clear D. The CDR3 spans 13 residues. CDR1 and CDR2 from the germline V gene are SGDLS and YYNGEE. Trimming left V 4 bases short and J 5 bases short, with 12 bases between. The CDR3 sequence is CASSLPPGETQYF. DNA of the CDR3: TGTGCCAGCAGCCTCCCCCCGGGCGAGACCCAGTACTTC.

This clone was picked up a small number of times. The chain carries TRBV7-9 and TRBJ2-2; D remains unclear. This CDR3 comprises 15 residues. Looked up from germline, CDR1 is SEHNR and CDR2 is FQNEAQ (reference sequence). The V end was cut by 3 bases, the J end by 5 bases, with 13 bases between. The CDR3 here is CASSLLVFGTGELFF. The CDR3 DNA sequence: TGTGCCAGCAGCTTGTTGGTTTTTGGGACCGGGGAGCTGTTTTTT. Filled out from reference TRBV7-9 and TRBJ2-2, the complete variable domain reads DTGVSQNPRHKITKRGQNVTFRCDPISEHNRLYWYRQTLGQGPEFLTYFQNEAQLEKSRLLSDRFSAERPKGSFSTLEIQRTEQGDSAMYLCASSLLVFGTGELFFGEGSRLTVL.

J is TRBJ2-3 and V is TRBV18; 14 nucleotides line up with TRBD2. The J segment lost 3 bases and the V segment lost 8 bases, leaving 1 base of the junction unmatched. Germline lookup yields CDR1 KGHSH and CDR2 LQKENI. The CDR3 covers 14 residues. Written as DNA, the CDR3 is TGTGCCAGCCGGACTAGCGGGAGGACAGATACGCAGTATTTT. Amino acids: CASRTSGRTDTQYF.

This clone came up once. The V call is TRBV10-3, the J call TRBJ2-3, with D possibly being TRBD1 (6 bases). This CDR3 contains 13 residues. Deletions cut 10 bases from V and 1 base from J, with 12 bases between. Germline CDR1 ENHRY, CDR2 SYGVKD. Here the CDR3 reads CATLGGGTDTQYF. The CDR3 DNA is TGTGCCACCCTAGGGGGAGGCACAGATACGCAGTATTTT.